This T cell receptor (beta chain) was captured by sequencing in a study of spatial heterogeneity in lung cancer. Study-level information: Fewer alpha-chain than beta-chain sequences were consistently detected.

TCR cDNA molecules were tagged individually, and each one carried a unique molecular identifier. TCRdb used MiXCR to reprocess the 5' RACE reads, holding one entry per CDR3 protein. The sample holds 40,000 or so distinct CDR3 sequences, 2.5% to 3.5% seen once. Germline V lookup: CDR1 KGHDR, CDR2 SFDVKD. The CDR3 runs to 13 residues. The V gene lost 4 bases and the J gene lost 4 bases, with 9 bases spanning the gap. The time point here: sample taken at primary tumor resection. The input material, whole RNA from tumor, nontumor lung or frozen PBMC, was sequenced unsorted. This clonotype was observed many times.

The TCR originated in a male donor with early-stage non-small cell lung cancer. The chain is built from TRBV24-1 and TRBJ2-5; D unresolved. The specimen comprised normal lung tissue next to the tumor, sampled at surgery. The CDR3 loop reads CATSDSSAETQYF. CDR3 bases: TGTGCCACCAGTGACTCGAGTGCAGAGACCCAGTACTTC.